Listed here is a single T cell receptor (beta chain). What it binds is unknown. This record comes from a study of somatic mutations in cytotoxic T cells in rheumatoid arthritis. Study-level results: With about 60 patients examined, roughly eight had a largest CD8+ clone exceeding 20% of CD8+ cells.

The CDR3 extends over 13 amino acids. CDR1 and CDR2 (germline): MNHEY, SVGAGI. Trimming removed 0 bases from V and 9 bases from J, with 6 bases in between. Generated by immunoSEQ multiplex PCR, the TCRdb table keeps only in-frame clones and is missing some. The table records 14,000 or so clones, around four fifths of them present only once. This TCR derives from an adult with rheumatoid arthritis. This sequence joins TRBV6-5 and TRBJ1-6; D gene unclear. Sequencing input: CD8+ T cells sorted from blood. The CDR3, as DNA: TGTGCCAGCAGTTACTCTGGGGTTTCACCCCTCCACTTT. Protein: CASSYSGVSPLHF.